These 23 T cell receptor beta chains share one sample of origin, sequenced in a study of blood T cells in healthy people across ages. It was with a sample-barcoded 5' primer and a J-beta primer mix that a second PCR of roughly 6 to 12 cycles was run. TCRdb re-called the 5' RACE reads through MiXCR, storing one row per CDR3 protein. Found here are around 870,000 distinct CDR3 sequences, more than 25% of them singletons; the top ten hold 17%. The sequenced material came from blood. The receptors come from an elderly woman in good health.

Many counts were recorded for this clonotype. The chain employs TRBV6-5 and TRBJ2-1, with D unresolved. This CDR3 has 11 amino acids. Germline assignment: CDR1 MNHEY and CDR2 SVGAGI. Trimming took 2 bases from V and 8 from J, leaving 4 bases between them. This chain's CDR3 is CASSYGDEQFF. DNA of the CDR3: TGTGCCAGCAGTTACGGGGATGAGCAGTTCTTC.

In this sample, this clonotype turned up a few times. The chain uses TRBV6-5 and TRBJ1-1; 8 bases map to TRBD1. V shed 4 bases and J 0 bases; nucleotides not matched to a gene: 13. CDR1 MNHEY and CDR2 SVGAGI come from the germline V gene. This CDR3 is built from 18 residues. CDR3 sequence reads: CASSSPTRLDRVNTEAFF. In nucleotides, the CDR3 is TGTGCCAGCAGTTCCCCGACACGGTTGGACAGGGTGAACACTGAAGCTTTCTTT.

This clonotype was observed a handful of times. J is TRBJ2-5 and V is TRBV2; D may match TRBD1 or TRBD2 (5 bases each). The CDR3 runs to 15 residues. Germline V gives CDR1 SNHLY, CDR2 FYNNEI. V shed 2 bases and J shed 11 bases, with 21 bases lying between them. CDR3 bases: TGTGCCAGCAGTGAATTCGAGGGGAGCTACAATGAGCAGTACTTC. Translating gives CASSEFEGSYNEQYF.

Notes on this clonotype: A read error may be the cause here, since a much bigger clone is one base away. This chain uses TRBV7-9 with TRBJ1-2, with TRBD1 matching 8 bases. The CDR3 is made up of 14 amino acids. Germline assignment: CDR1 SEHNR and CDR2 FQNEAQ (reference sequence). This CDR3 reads CASSPRDRSYGHTF. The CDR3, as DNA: TGTGCCAGCAGCCCTCGGGACAGGAGCTATGGCCACACCTTC.

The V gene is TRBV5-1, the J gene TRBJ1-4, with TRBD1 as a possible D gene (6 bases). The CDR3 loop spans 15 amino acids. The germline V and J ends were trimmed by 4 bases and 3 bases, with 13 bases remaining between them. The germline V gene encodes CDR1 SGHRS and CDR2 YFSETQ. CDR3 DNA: TGCGCCAGCAGCGTACAGGGACCTCCTAATGAAAAACTGTTTTTT. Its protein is CASSVQGPPNEKLFF.

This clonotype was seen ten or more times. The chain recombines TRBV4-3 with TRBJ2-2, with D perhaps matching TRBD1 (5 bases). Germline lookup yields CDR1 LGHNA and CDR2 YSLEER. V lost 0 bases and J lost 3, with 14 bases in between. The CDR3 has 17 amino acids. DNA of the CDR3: TGCGCCAGCAGCCAAGAAGGATACCAGGGATACACCGGGGAGCTGTTTTTT. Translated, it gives CASSQEGYQGYTGELFF.

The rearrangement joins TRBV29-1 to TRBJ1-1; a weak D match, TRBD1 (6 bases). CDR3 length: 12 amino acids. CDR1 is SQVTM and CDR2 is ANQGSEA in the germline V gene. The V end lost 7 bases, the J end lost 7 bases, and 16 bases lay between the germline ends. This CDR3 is CSAQGRKGEAFF. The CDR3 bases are TGCAGCGCGCAGGGGCGTAAGGGTGAAGCTTTCTTT. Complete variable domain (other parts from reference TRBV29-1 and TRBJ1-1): SAVISQKPSRDICQRGTSLTIQCQVDSQVTMMFWYRQQPGQSLTLIATANQGSEATYESGFVIDKFPISRPNLTFSTLTVSNMSPEDSSIYLCSAQGRKGEAFFGQGTRLTVV.

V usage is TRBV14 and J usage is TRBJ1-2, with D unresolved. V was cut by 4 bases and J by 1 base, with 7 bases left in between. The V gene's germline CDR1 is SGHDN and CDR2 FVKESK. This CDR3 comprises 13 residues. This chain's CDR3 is CASSRSYNYGYTF. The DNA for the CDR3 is TGTGCCAGCAGCCGGAGTTATAACTATGGCTACACCTTC.

The CDR3 here is CASSPPNGQGPYEQYF. CDR3 in DNA: TGTGCCAGCAGCCCCCCAAACGGACAGGGGCCCTACGAGCAGTACTTC. V is TRBV7-9 and J is TRBJ2-7; 9 bases map to TRBD1. With V trimmed by 5 bases and J by 2 bases, 10 bases remained unmatched. The CDR3 runs to 16 residues. CDR1 is SEHNR, CDR2 FQNEAQ, per germline (reference sequence).

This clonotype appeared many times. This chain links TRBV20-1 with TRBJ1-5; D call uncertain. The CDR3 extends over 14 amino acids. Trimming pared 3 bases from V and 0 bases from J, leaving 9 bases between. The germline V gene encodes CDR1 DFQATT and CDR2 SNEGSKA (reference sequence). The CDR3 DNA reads TGCAGTGCTAGTGAGGTATATAGCAATCAGCCCCAGCATTTT. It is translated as CSASEVYSNQPQHF.

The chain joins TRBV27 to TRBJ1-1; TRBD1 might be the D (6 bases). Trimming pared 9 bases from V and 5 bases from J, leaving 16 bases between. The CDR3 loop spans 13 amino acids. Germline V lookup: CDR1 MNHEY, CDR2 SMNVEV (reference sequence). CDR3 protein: CASSIQGWTEAFF. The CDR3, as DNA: TGTGCCAGTAGCATTCAGGGGTGGACTGAAGCTTTCTTT.

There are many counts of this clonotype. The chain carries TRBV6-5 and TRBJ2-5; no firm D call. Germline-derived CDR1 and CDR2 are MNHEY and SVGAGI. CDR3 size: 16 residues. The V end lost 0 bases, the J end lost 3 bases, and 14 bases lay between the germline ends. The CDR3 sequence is CASSYSLSVWKETQYF. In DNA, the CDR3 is TGTGCCAGCAGTTACTCTTTGTCGGTCTGGAAAGAGACCCAGTACTTC.

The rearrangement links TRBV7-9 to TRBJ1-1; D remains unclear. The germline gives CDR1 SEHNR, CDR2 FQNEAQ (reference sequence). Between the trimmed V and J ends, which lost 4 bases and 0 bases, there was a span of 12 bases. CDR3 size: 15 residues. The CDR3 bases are TGTGCCAGCAGCTACCGGACGAACATGAACACTGAAGCTTTCTTT. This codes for CASSYRTNMNTEAFF.

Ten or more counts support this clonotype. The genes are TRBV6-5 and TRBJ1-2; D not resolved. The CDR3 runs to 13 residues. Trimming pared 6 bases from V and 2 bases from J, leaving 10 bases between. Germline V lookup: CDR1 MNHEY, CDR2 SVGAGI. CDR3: CASSHTENYGYTF. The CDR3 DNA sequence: TGTGCCAGCAGCCATACAGAGAACTATGGCTACACCTTC.

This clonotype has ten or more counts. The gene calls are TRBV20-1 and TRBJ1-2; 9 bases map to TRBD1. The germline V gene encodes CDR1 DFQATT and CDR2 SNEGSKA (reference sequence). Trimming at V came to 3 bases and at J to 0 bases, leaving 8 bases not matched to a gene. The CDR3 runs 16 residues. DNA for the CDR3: TGCAGTGCTAGTGGGGGAGACAGGGGGGCTAACTATGGCTACACCTTC. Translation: CSASGGDRGANYGYTF.

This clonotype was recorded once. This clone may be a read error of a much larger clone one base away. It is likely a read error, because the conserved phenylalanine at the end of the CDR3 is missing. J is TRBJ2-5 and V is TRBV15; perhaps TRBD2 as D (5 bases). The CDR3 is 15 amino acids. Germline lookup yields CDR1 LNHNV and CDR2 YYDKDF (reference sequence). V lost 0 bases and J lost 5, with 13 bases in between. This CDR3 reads CATSRETGLGETQYV. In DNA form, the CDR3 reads TGTGCCACCAGCAGAGAGACGGGATTGGGGGAGACCCAGTACGTC.

The CDR3 loop reads CAWGRPGSNYGYTF. The CDR3 coding sequence is TGTGCCTGGGGCCGTCCGGGATCGAACTATGGCTACACCTTC. The chain combines TRBV30 with TRBJ1-2; D unresolved. Germline values: CDR1 GTSNPN, CDR2 SVGIG (reference sequence). V dropped 5 bases and J dropped 2 bases, with 15 bases sitting between them. CDR3 length: 14 residues.

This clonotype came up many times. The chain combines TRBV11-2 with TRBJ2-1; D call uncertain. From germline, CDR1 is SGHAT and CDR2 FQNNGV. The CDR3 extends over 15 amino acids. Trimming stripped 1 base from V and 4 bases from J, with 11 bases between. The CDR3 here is CASSLGAGSYNEQFF. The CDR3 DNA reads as TGTGCCAGCAGCTTAGGGGCAGGCTCATACAATGAGCAGTTCTTC.

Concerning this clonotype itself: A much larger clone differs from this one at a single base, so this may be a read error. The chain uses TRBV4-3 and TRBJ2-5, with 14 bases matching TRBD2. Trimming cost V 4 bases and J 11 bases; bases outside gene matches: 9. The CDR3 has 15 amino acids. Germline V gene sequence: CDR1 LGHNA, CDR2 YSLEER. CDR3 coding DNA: TGCGCCAGCAGCCCCGGGACTAGCGGGGGTAATGAGCAGTACTTC. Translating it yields CASSPGTSGGNEQYF.

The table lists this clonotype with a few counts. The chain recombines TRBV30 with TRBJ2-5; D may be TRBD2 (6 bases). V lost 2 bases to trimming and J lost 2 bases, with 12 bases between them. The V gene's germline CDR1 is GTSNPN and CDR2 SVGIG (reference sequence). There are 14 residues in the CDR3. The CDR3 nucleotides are TGTGCCTGGAGTTATACGGGACTGCAAGAGACCCAGTACTTC. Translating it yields CAWSYTGLQETQYF.

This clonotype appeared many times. The CDR3 is CASSLEYRLERGAYEQYF. The CDR3 nucleotides read TGTGCCAGCAGCTTGGAATACCGGTTGGAGCGGGGGGCCTACGAGCAGTACTTC. The V call is TRBV5-6, the J call TRBJ2-7; 9 bases match TRBD2. The CDR3 sequence is 18 residues long. The germline CDR1 and CDR2 sequences are SGHDT and YYEEEE. J lost 2 bases, V lost 0 bases, and 12 bases had no gene match. The entire variable domain, with the rest obtained from reference TRBV5-6 and TRBJ2-7, is as follows: DAGVTQSPTHLIKTRGQQVTLRCSPKSGHDTVSWYQQALGQGPQFIFQYYEEEERQRGNFPDRFSGHQFPNYSSELNVNALLLGDSALYLCASSLEYRLERGAYEQYFGPGTRLTVT.

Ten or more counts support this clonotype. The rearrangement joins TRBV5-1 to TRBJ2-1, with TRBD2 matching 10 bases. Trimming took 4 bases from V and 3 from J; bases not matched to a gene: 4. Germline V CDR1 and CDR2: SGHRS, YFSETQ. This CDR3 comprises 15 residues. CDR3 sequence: CASSLAGDFYNEQFF. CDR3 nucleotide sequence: TGCGCCAGCAGCCTAGCGGGAGATTTCTACAATGAGCAGTTCTTC.

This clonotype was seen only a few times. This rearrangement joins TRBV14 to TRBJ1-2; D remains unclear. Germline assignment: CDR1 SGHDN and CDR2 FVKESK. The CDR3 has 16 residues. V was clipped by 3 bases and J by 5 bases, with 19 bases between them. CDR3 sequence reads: CASSQGWWRVPYGYTF. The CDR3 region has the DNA TGTGCCAGCAGCCAGGGGTGGTGGAGAGTACCTTATGGCTACACCTTC.